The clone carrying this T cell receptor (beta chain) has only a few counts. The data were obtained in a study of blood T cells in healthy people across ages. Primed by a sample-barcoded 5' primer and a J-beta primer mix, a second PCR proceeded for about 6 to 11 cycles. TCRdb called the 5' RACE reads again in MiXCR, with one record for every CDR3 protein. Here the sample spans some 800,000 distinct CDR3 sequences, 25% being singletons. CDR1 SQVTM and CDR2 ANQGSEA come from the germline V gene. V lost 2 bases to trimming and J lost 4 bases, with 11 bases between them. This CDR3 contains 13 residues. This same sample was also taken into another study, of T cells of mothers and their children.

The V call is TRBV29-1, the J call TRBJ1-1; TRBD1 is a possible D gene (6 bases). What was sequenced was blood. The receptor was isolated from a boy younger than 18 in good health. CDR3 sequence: CSVERQGLTEAFF. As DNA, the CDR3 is TGCAGCGTTGAACGGCAGGGGCTCACTGAAGCTTTCTTT.